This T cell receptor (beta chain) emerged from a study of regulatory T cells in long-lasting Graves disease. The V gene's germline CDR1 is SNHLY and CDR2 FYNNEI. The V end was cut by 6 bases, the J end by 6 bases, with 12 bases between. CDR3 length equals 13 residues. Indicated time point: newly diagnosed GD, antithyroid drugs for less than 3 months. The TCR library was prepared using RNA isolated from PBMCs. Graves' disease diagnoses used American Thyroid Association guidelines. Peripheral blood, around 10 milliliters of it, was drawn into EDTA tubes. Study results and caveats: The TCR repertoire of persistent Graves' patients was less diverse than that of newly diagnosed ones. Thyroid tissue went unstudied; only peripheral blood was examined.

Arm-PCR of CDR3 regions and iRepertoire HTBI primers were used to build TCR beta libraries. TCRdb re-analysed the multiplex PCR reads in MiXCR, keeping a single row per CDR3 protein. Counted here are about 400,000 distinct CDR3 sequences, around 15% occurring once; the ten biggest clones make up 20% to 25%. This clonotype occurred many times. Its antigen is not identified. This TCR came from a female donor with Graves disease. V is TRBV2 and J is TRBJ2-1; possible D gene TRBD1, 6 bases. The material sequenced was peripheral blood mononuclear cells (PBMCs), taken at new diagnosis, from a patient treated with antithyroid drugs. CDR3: CASSEYRVNEQFF. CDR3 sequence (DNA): TGTGCCAGCAGCGAATACAGGGTCAATGAGCAGTTCTTC.